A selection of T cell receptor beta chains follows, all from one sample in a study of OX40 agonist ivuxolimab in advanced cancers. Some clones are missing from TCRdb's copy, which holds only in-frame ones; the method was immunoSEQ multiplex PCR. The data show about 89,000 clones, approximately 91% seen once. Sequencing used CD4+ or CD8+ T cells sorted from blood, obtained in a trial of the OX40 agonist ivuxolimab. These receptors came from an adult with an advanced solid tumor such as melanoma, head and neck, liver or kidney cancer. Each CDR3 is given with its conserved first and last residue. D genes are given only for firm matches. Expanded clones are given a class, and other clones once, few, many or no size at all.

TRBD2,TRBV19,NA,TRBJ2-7,CASSVTSGGSYEQYF,TGTGCCAGTAGTGTCACTAGCGGGGGGTCCTACGAGCAGTACTTC
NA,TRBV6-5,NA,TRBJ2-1,CASSPRGDEQFF,TGTGCCAGCAGCCCGCGCGGGGATGAGCAGTTCTTC
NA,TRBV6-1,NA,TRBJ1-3,CASSDGLSGNTIYF,TGTGCCAGCAGTGACGGCCTCTCTGGAAACACCATATATTTT
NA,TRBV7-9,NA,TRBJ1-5,CASSFAGNQPQHF,TGTGCCAGCAGCTTTGCCGGAAATCAGCCCCAGCATTTT
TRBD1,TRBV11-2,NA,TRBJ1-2,CASSAPGQSYGYTF,TGTGCCAGCAGTGCTCCGGGACAGAGCTATGGCTACACCTTC
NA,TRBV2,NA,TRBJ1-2,CASRGGGGYTF,TGTGCCAGCAGGGGTGGGGGTGGCTACACCTTC
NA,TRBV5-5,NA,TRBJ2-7,CASRLDGGIIYEQYF,TGTGCCAGCAGACTCGATGGGGGAATAATCTACGAGCAGTACTTC
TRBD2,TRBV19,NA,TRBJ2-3,CASSIDLGGTDTQYF,TGTGCCAGTAGTATAGATCTGGGGGGGACAGATACGCAGTATTTT
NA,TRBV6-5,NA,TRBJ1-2,CASSYYGANYGYTF,TGTGCCAGCAGTTATTACGGTGCTAACTATGGCTACACCTTC
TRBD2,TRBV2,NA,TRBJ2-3,CASWGLAGTDTQYF,TGTGCCAGCTGGGGACTAGCGGGCACAGATACGCAGTATTTT
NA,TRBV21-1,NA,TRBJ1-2,CASSSGGEGYGYTF,TGTGCCAGCAGCTCTGGGGGGGAAGGCTATGGCTACACCTTC
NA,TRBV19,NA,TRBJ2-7,CASSIKGQAPLEQYF,TGTGCCAGTAGTATAAAAGGTCAGGCCCCTCTCGAGCAGTACTTC
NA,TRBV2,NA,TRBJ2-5,CASFRDKGGETQYF,TGTGCCAGCTTTCGGGACAAAGGGGGGGAGACCCAGTACTTC
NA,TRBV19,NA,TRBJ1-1,CASSIGTGLTEAFF,TGTGCCAGTAGTATAGGTACGGGTTTGACTGAAGCTTTCTTT
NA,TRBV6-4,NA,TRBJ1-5,CASSDGVGRSPFNQPQHF,TGTGCCAGCAGTGACGGAGTTGGAAGGTCCCCCTTCAATCAGCCCCAGCATTTT
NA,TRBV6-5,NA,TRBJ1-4,CAAPVGGRKEEKLFF,TGTGCCGCACCAGTCGGGGGGCGCAAGGAGGAAAAACTGTTTTTT
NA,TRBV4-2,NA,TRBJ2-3,CASSQDPLTDTQYF,TGTGCCAGCAGCCAAGATCCCCTCACAGATACGCAGTATTTT
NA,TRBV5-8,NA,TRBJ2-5,CASSSGTSQETQYF,TGTGCCAGCAGCTCCGGGACATCTCAAGAGACCCAGTACTTC
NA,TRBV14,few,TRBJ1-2,CASSQDGRGRGYGYTF,TGTGCCAGCAGCCAAGATGGGAGAGGACGGGGCTATGGCTACACCTTC
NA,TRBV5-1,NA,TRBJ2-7,CASSLLATSSYEQYF,TGCGCCAGCAGCTTGTTGGCGACCTCCTCCTACGAGCAGTACTTC
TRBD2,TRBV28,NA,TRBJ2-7,CASSSPGVAGGFEQYF,TGTGCCAGCAGTTCCCCCGGGGTAGCGGGGGGTTTCGAGCAGTACTTC
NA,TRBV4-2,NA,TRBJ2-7,CASSQIPSGGYEQYF,TGTGCCAGCAGCCAAATTCCGTCAGGAGGCTACGAGCAGTACTTC
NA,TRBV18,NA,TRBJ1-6,CASSPLSLQGDSPLHF,TGTGCCAGCTCACCACTCTCGCTCCAGGGTGATTCACCCCTCCACTTT
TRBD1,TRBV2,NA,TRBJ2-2,CASIGTGGSGELFF,TGTGCCAGCATTGGGACAGGGGGTTCCGGGGAGCTGTTTTTT
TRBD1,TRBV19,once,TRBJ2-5,CASRRQGVGETQYF,TGTGCCAGTAGGCGACAGGGGGTAGGGGAGACCCAGTACTTC
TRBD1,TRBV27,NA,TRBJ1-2,CASSPSYRGGYTF,TGTGCCAGCAGTCCCTCCTACAGGGGTGGCTACACCTTC
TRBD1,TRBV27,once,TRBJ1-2,CASSDRDYYGYTF,TGTGCCAGCAGTGACAGGGACTACTATGGCTACACCTTC
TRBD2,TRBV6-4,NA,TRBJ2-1,CASSYLADSYNEQFF,TGTGCCAGCAGCTATCTAGCGGACTCCTACAATGAGCAGTTCTTC
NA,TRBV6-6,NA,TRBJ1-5,CASSQGIWQPQHF,TGTGCCAGCAGTCAGGGAATTTGGCAGCCCCAGCATTTT
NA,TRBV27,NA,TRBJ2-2,CASSLSSPTGELFF,TGTGCCAGCAGTTTATCGAGTCCAACCGGGGAGCTGTTTTTT
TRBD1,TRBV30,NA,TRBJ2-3,CAWSRGQGATDTQYF,TGTGCCTGGAGTAGGGGACAGGGGGCAACAGATACGCAGTATTTT
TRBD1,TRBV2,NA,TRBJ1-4,CASSERRQGMTKLFF,TGTGCCAGCAGTGAAAGGCGACAGGGGATGACAAAACTGTTTTTT
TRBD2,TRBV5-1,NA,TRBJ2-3,CASSPTSGGFTDTQYF,TGCGCTAGCAGCCCGACTAGCGGGGGGTTCACAGATACGCAGTATTTT
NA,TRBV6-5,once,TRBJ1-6,CASSYVAGFNSPLHF,TGTGCCAGCAGTTACGTAGCAGGCTTTAATTCACCCCTCCACTTT
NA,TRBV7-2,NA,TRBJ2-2,CASAWRDTGELFF,TGTGCCAGCGCCTGGAGGGACACCGGGGAGCTGTTTTTT
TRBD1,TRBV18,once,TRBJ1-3,CASSPEGARGNTIYF,TGTGCCAGCTCACCAGAGGGGGCGAGGGGAAACACCATATATTTT
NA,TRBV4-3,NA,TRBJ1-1,CASSQDSRGGGENTEAFF,TGCGCCAGCAGCCAAGATAGTAGGGGGGGCGGCGAGAACACTGAAGCTTTCTTT
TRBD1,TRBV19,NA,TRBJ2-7,CASSIRGPRQGANEQYF,TGTGCCAGTAGTATCAGGGGGCCTAGACAGGGGGCTAACGAGCAGTACTTC
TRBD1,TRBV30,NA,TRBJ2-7,CAWKKGQGFAEQYF,TGTGCCTGGAAGAAGGGACAGGGGTTCGCCGAGCAGTACTTC
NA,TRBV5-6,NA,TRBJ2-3,CASSLDLPAGTDTQYF,TGTGCCAGCAGCTTGGACCTGCCAGCCGGCACAGATACGCAGTATTTT
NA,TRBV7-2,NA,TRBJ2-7,CASSPPGEQYF,TGTGCCAGCAGCCCCCCCGGCGAGCAGTACTTC